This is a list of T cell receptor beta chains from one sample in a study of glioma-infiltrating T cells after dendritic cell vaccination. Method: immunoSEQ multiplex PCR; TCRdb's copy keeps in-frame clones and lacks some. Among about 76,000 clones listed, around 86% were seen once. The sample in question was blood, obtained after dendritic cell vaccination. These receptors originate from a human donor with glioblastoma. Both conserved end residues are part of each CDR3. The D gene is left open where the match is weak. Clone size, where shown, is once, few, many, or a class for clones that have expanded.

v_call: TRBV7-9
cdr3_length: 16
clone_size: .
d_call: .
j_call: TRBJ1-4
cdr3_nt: TGTGCCAGCAGCCACAGGGCCCCCGGAGCTAATGAAAAACTGTTTTTT
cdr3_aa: CASSHRAPGANEKLFF

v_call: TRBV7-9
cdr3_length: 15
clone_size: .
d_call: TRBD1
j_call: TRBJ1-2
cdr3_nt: TGTGCCAGCAGCCTCCAAATGACAGGGATGAAAGGCTACACCTTC
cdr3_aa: CASSLQMTGMKGYTF

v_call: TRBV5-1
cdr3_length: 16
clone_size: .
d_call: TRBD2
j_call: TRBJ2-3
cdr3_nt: TGCGCCAGCAGCTTGCGGGGGACTAGCGGGGCAAATACGCAGTATTTT
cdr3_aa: CASSLRGTSGANTQYF

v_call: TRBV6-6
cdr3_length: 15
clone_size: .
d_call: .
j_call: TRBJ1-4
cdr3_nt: TGTGCCAGCAATAGTAAGGGGCAAAATTCCGAAAAACTGTTTTTT
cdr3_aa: CASNSKGQNSEKLFF

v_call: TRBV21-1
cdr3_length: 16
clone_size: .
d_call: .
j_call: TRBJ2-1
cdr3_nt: TGTGCCAGCAGCAGCCCGTCTAGCGGGAGAGTGGGTGAGCAGTTCTTC
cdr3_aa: CASSSPSSGRVGEQFF

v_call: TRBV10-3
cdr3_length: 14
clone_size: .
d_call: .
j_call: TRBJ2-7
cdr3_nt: TGTGCCATCAGTGAAGTAGGGAGCTCCTACGAGCAGTACTTC
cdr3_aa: CAISEVGSSYEQYF

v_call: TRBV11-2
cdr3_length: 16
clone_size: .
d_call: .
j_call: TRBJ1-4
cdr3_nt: TGTGCCAGCAGCTTAGGGCTGCGGGGGGCCGGGGAAAAACTGTTTTTT
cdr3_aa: CASSLGLRGAGEKLFF

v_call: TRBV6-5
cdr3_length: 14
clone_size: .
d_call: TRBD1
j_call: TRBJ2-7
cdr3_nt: TGTGCCAGCAGTTACTCGGGACAGCAGCACGAGCAGTACTTC
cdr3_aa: CASSYSGQQHEQYF

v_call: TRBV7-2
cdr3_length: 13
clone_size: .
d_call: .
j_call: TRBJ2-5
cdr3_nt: TGTGCCAGCAGCTTCTATGTTCAAGAGACCCAGTACTTC
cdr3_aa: CASSFYVQETQYF

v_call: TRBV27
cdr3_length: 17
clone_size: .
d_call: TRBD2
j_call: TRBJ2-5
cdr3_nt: TGTGCCAGCAGCTCACCCCTAGCGGGGGGTACCCAAGAGACCCAGTACTTC
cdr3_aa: CASSSPLAGGTQETQYF

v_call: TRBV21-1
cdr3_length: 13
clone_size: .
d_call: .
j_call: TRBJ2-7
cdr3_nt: TGTGCCAGCAGCAGCCGACAGGACTACGAGCAGTACTTC
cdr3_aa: CASSSRQDYEQYF

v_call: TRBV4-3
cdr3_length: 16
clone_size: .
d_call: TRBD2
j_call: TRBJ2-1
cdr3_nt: TGCGCCAGCAGCCAAAATAGCGGGAGGGCGGGCAATGAGCAGTTCTTC
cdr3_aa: CASSQNSGRAGNEQFF

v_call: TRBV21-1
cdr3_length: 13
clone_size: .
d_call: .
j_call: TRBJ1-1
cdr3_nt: TGTGCCAGCAGCAAGGGGGGGGACACTGAAGCTTTCTTT
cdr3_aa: CASSKGGDTEAFF

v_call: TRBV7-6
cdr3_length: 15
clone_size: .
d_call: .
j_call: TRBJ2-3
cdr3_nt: TGTGCCAGCAGCTTAGTAGGCGGGGGCTCAGATACGCAGTATTTT
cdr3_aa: CASSLVGGGSDTQYF

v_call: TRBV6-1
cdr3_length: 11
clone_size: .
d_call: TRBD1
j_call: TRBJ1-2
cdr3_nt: TGTGCCAGAGGGACAGGGTTTAGCTACACCTTC
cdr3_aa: CARGTGFSYTF

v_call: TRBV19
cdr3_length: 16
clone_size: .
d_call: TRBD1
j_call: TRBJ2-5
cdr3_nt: TGTGCCAGTAGTTTAGGGACAGGGGGGGTGGCAGAGACCCAGTACTTC
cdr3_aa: CASSLGTGGVAETQYF

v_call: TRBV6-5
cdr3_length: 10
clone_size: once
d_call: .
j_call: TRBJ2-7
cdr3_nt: TGTGCCAGCAGTTACCCTGAGCAGTACTTC
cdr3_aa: CASSYPEQYF

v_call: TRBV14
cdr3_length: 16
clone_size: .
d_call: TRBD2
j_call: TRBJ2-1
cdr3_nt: TGTGCCAGCAGCCAGTTCCTAGCGGGAATCTACAATGAGCAGTTCTTC
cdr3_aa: CASSQFLAGIYNEQFF

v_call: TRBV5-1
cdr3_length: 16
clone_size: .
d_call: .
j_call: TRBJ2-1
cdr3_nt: TGCGCCAGCAGCTTGGTGGTTTCGACAGGACACAATGAGCAGTTCTTC
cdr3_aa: CASSLVVSTGHNEQFF

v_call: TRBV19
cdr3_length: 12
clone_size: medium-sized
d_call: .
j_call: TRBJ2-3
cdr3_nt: TGTGCCAGTAGTATAGGAGTAGATACGCAGTATTTT
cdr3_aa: CASSIGVDTQYF

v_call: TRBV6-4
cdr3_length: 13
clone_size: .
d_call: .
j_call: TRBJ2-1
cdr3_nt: TGTGCCAGCAGTGACTCCACGAGCGGTGGGCAGTTCTTC
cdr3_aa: CASSDSTSGGQFF

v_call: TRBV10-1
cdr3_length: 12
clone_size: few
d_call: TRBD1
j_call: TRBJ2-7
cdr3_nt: TGCGCCACCGGGACAGGGTTGGACGAGCAGTACTTC
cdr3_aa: CATGTGLDEQYF

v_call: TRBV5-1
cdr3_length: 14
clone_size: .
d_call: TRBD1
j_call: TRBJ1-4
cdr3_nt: TGCGCCAGCAGCTGGGGGGACAGGGATGAAAAACTGTTTTTT
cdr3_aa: CASSWGDRDEKLFF

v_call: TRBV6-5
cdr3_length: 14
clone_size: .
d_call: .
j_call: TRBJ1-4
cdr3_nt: TGTGCCAGCAGTTACGGAGGGATCGGTGAAAAACTGTTTTTT
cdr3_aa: CASSYGGIGEKLFF

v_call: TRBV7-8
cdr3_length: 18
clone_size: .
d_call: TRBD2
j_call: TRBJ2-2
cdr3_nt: TGTGCCAGCAGCTGGGTGGTTAGCGGGGGGGCCATCGTCGGGGAGCTGTTTTTT
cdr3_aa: CASSWVVSGGAIVGELFF

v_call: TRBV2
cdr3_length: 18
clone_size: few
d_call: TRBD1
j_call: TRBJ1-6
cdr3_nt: TGTGCCAGCAACCTACCCCCAGGGGGTAACGGGCTGAATTCACCCCTCCACTTT
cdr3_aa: CASNLPPGGNGLNSPLHF

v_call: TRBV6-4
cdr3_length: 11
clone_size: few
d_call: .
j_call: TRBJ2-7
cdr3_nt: TGTGCCAGCGTGGGGGCTCGCGAGCAGTACTTC
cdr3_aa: CASVGAREQYF

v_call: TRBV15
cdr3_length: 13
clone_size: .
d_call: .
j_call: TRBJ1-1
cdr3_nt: TGTGCCACCAGGCAGGGAAAGAACACTGAAGCTTTCTTT
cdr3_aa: CATRQGKNTEAFF

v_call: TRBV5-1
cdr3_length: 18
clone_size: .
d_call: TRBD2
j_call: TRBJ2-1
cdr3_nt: TGCGCCAGCAGCTTCGGACTAGCGGGAGGTCTGGGGGGGAATGAGCAGTTCTTC
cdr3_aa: CASSFGLAGGLGGNEQFF

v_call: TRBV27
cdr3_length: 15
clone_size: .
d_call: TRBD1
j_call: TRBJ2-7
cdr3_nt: TGTGCCAGCAGTTTACAGGGGGCCGACCCCTACGAGCAGTACTTC
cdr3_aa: CASSLQGADPYEQYF

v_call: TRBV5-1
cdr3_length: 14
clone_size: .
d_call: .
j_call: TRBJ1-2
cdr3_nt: TGCGCCAGCAGTTGGGAACAGGGCCGGTATGGCTACACCTTC
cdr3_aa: CASSWEQGRYGYTF

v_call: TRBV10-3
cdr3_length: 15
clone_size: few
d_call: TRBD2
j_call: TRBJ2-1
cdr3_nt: TGTGCCATCAGTGCCGCGGGAGCGGTTTACAATGAGCAGTTCTTC
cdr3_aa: CAISAAGAVYNEQFF

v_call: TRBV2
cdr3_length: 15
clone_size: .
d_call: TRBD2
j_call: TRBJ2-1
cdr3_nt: TGTGCCAGCAGTGATAGCGGGAGGGCCAACAATGAGCAGTTCTTC
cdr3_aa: CASSDSGRANNEQFF

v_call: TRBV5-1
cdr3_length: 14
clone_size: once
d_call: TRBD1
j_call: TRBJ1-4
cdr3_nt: TGCGCCAGCAGCGACCAGGGGGCGTACGAAAAACTGTTTTTT
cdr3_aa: CASSDQGAYEKLFF

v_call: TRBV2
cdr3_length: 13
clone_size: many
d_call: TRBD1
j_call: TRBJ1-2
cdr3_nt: TGTGCCAGCAGAGAAGAGGGGGCGTTCGGCTACACCTTC
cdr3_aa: CASREEGAFGYTF

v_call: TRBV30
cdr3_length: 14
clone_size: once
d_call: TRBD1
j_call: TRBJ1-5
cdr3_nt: TGTGCCTACAAAAGGACAGGGGAACATCAGCCCCAGCATTTT
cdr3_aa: CAYKRTGEHQPQHF

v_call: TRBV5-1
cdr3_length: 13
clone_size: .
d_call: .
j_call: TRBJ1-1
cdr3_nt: TGCGCCAGCAGCCCAGGAGGGCTGCAGGAAGCTTTCTTT
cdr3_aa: CASSPGGLQEAFF

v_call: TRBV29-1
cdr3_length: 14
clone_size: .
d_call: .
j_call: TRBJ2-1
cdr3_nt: TGCAGCGTTGAAGGCCACGCAGGGTACAATGAGCAGTTCTTC
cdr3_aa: CSVEGHAGYNEQFF

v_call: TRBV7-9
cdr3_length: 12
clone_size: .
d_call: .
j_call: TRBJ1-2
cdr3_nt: TGTGCCAGCACCGCGATTTCGGATGGCTACACCTTC
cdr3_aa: CASTAISDGYTF

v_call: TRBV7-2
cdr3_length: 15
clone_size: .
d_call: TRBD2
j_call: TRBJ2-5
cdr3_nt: TGTGCCAGCAGCTTAGGCGGGAGCCTGCAAGAGACCCAGTACTTC
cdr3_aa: CASSLGGSLQETQYF

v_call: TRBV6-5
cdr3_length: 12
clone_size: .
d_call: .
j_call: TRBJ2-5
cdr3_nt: TGTGCCAGCACCGGTGGGAGAGAGACCCAGTACTTC
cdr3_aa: CASTGGRETQYF

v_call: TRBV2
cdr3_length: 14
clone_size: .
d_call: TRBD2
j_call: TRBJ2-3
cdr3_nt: TGTGCCAGCAGGACTAGCGGGGGGTTGGATACGCAGTATTTT
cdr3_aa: CASRTSGGLDTQYF

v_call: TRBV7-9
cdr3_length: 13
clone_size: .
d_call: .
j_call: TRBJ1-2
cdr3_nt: TGTGCCAGCAGCCGGACACCTCCCTATGGCTACACCTTC
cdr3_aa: CASSRTPPYGYTF

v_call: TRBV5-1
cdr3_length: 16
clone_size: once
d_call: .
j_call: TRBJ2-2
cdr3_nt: TGCGCCAGCAGCTTGGTCACAGGGCTGGACACCGGGGAGCTGTTTTTT
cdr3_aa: CASSLVTGLDTGELFF

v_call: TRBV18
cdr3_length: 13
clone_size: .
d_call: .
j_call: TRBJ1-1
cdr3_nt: TGTGCCAGCTCGGCGGAGATGAACACTGAAGCTTTCTTT
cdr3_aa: CASSAEMNTEAFF

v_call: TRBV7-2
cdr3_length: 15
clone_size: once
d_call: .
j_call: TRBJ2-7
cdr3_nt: TGTGCCAGCAGCTTAGTCGGCTACGGGTCCTACGAGCAGTACTTC
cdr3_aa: CASSLVGYGSYEQYF

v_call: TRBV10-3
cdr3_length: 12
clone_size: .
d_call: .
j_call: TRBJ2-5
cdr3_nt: TGTGCCATCAGTGAGACGAGGGAGACCCAGTACTTC
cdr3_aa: CAISETRETQYF

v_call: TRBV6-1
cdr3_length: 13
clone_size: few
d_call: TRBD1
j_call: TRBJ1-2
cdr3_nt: TGTGCCAGCCGGGACAGCGCCAACTATGGCTACACCTTC
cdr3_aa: CASRDSANYGYTF

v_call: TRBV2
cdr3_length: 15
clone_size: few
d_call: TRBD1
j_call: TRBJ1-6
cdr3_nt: TGTGCCAGCAGCAAAGACAGGGCCTATAATTCACCCCTCCACTTT
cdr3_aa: CASSKDRAYNSPLHF

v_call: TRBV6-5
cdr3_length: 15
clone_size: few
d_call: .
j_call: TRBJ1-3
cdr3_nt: TGTGCCAGCGGGCGTCAGGGAAACTCTGGAAACACCATATATTTT
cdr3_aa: CASGRQGNSGNTIYF